One and the same sample provided the 5 T cell receptor beta chains below, sequenced in a study of blood T cell repertoires in COVID-19. This table comes from immunoSEQ multiplex PCR, and its TCRdb copy is limited to in-frame clones, with some not included. The sample gives approximately 280,000 clones, roughly nine tenths of which show up once; roughly 6.3% is in the top ten. Sequencing was done on a sample of PBMCs or T cells enriched from blood (not recorded which). The source of these receptors is a woman in her forties who had recovered from COVID-19.

This chain uses TRBV28 with TRBJ1-1; D unclear. V gave up 5 bases and J gave up 2 bases, with 6 bases separating them. CDR1 is MDHEN and CDR2 is SYDVKM in the germline V gene. The CDR3 is 12 residues long. DNA of the CDR3: TGTGCCAGCAGTAGCGCTAACACTGAAGCTTTCTTT. This sequence encodes CASSSANTEAFF. Variable domain in full (rest from reference TRBV28 and TRBJ1-1): DVKVTQSSRYLVKRTGEKVFLECVQDMDHENMFWYRQDPGLGLRLIYFSYDVKMKEKGDIPEGYSVSREKKERFSLILESASTNQTSMYLCASSSANTEAFFGQGTRLTVV.

The chain recombines TRBV7-3 with TRBJ2-2; D may be TRBD2 (5 bases). Looked up from germline, CDR1 is SGHTA and CDR2 is FQGTGA. The CDR3 extends over 16 amino acids. Trimming took 4 bases from V and 0 from J, leaving 12 bases between them. CDR3 loop: CASSSQRSANTGELFF. The CDR3 DNA follows: TGTGCCAGCAGCTCTCAGCGGAGCGCGAACACCGGGGAGCTGTTTTTT.

This clone was seen a handful of times. The chain joins TRBV7-9 to TRBJ1-4; D is unclear. Trimming shortened V by 1 base and J by 7 bases, and 13 bases separated the two germline ends. The CDR3 length is 15 residues. CDR1 and CDR2 from the germline V gene are SEHNR and FQNEAQ (reference sequence). Written as DNA, the CDR3 is TGTGCCAGCAGCTTAGGGAACTCTGGAGGTGAAAAACTGTTTTTT. Protein: CASSLGNSGGEKLFF.

V is TRBV5-6 and J is TRBJ2-6; TRBD1 agrees at 10 bases. Germline V CDR1 and CDR2: SGHDT, YYEEEE. V lost 4 bases, J lost 3 bases, and 7 bases stayed unmatched. CDR3 length: 17 residues. In DNA, the CDR3 is TGTGCCAGCAGCACCCGACAGGGGGCTAGTGGGGCCAACGTCCTGACTTTC. Translation: CASSTRQGASGANVLTF.

The rearrangement uses TRBV5-1 and TRBJ2-7, with TRBD2 identical over 7 bases. CDR1 is SGHRS and CDR2 is YFSETQ in the germline V gene. J lost 2 bases, V lost 0 bases, and 5 bases had no gene match. This CDR3 has 15 amino acids. CDR3: CASSLGAGATYEQYF. CDR3 in DNA: TGCGCCAGCAGCTTGGGGGCGGGAGCCACCTACGAGCAGTACTTC.